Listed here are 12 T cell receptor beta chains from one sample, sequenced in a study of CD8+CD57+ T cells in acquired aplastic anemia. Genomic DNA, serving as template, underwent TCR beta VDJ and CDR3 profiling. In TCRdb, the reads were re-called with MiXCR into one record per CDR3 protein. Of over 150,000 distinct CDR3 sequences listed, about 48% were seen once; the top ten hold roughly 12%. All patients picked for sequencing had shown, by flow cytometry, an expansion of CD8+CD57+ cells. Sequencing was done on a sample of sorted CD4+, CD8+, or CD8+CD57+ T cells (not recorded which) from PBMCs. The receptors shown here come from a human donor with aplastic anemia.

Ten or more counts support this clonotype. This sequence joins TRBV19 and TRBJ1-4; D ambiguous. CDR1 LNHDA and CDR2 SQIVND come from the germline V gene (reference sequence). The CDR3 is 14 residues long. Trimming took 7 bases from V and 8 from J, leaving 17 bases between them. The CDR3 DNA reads TGTGCCAGTAATTTGGGCCTCGCGGAGGAAAAACTGTTTTTT. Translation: CASNLGLAEEKLFF.

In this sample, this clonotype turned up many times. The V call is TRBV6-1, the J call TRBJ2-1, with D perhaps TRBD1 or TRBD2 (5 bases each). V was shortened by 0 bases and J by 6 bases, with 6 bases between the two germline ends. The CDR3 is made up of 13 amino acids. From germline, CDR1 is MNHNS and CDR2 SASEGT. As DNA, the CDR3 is TGTGCCAGCAGTGAAGCGAGGGGCAATGAGCAGTTCTTC. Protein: CASSEARGNEQFF.

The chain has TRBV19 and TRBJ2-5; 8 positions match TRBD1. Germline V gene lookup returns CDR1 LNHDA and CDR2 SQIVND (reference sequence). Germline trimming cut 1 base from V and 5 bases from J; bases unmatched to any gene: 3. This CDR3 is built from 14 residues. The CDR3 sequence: CASSIVDRVETQYF. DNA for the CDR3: TGTGCCAGTAGTATAGTGGACAGGGTGGAGACCCAGTACTTC.

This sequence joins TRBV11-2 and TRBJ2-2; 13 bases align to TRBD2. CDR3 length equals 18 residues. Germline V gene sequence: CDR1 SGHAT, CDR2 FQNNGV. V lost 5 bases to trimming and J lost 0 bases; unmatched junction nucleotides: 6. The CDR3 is CASSTRTSGSTNTGELFF. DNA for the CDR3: TGTGCCAGCAGCACTCGGACTAGCGGGAGTACGAACACCGGGGAGCTGTTTTTT.

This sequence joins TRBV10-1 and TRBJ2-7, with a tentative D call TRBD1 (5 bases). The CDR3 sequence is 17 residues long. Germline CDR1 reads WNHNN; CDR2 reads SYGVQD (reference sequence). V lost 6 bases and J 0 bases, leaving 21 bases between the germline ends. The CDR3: CASRLPSPQEASYEQYF. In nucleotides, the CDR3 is TGCGCCAGCAGACTTCCCAGCCCACAGGAAGCCTCCTACGAGCAGTACTTC.

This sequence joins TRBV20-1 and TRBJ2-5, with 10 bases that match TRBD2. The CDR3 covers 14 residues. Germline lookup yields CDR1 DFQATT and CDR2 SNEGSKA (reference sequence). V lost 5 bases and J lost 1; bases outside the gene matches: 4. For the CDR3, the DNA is TGCAGTGCTCAACCTAGCGGGGGCCAAGAGACCCAGTACTTC. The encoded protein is CSAQPSGGQETQYF.

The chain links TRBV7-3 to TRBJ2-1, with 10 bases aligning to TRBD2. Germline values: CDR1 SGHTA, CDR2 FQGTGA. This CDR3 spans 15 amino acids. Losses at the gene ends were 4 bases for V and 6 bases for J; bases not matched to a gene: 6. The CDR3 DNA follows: TGTGCCAGCAGCTCCGGGACTAGCGTTATCAATGAGCAGTTCTTC. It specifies CASSSGTSVINEQFF.

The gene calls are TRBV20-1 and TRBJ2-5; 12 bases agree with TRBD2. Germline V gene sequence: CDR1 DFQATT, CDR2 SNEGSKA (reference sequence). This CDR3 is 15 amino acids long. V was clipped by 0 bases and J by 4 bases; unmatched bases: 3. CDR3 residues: CSARDLTSGGETQYF. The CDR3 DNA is TGCAGTGCTAGAGATCTGACTAGCGGGGGAGAGACCCAGTACTTC.

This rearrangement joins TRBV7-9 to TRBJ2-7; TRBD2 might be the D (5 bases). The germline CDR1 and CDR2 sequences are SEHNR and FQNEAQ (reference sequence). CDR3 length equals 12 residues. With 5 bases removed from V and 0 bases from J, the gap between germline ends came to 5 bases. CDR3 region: CASSGLSYEQYF. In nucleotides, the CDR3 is TGTGCCAGCAGCGGACTCTCCTACGAGCAGTACTTC.

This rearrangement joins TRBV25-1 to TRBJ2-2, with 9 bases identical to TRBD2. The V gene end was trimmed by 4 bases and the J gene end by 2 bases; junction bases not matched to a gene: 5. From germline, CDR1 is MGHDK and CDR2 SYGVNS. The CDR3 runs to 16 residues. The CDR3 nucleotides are TGTGCCAGCAGTGCTGCCGGGACTAGCAACACCGGGGAGCTGTTTTTT. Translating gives CASSAAGTSNTGELFF.

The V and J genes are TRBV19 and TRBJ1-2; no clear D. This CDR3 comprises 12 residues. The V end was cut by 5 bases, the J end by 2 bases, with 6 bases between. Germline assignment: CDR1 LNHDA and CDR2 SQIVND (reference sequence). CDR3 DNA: TGTGCCAGTAGTCCGAACAACTATGGCTACACCTTC. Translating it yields CASSPNNYGYTF.

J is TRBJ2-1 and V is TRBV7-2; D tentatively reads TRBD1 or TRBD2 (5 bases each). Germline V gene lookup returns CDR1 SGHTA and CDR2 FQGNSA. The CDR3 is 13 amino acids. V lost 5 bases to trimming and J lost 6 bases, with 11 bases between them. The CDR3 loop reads CASSLRGRNEQFF. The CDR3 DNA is TGTGCCAGCAGCCTCCGGGGCCGCAATGAGCAGTTCTTC.